The sample holds many counts of the clone carrying this TCR beta chain. Its target is unknown. TCRdb reprocessed the PCR reads using MiXCR. The sample comprises 15,000 to 20,000 clones, about 23% of which are singletons, and roughly a tenth rests with the top ten. This sample was included in a study of metastatic and nonmetastatic thyroid tumors. Overall study: For malignant and benign thyroid patients, tumor or nodule tissue and blood were the sources whose repertoires were compared.

The CDR3 sequence is 12 residues long. Deletions cut 3 bases from V and 5 bases from J, with 7 bases between. Germline CDR1 is ENHRY and CDR2 is SYGVKD. Study-level points and caveats: In blood and tumor, TCR beta diversity was reportedly significantly higher in malignant thyroid tumors than in benign nodules.

Every patient was untreated before thyroid surgery. This chain connects TRBV10-3 to TRBJ2-5; D unclear. The clonotype was recovered from a male donor with papillary thyroid cancer or a benign thyroid nodule (not recorded which). Some clones in this sample may be carry-over from other donors' samples. The source material was tumor tissue. CDR3 amino acids: CAISEMRETQYF. The CDR3 DNA is TGTGCCATCAGTGAAATGAGGGAGACCCAGTACTTC.